Following are 30 T cell receptor beta chains from one sample sequenced in a study of T-cell reconstitution after alpha-beta-depleted transplantation in children. Unique molecular identifiers were used to barcode this TCRbeta library. Via MiXCR, TCRdb re-called the PCR reads, giving one row per CDR3 protein. The repertoire holds over 400,000 distinct CDR3 sequences, with around 12% as singletons. The sequencing here drew on PBMCs from the stem cell graft donor, taken from the stem cell graft. These receptors were obtained from a human donor who donated a stem cell graft to a child with combined immunodeficiency.

This clonotype was picked up a small number of times. The rearrangement uses TRBV12-3 or TRBV12-4 and TRBJ2-7; no clear D. Between the trimmed V and J ends, which lost 1 base and 9 bases, there was a span of 10 bases. CDR3 length: 12 residues. The CDR3 DNA reads as TGTGCCAGCAGTTTAGGGACCTTCGCGCAGTACTTC. This sequence encodes CASSLGTFAQYF.

This clonotype came up many times. The chain couples TRBV27 to TRBJ2-7, with 8 nucleotides matching TRBD2. The CDR3 has 15 residues. V lost 6 bases to trimming and J lost 3 bases; unmatched junction nucleotides: 10. Germline V gene data show CDR1 as MNHEY and CDR2 as SMNVEV (reference sequence). The CDR3 spells CASSPMTSAYYEQYF. In nucleotides, the CDR3 is TGTGCCAGCAGCCCCATGACTAGCGCTTACTACGAGCAGTACTTC.

The V call is TRBV2, the J call TRBJ2-6; D possibly matches TRBD1 or TRBD2 (5 bases each). Trimming removed 5 bases at V and 1 base at J, with 18 bases between. This CDR3 comprises 18 residues. The germline gives CDR1 SNHLY, CDR2 FYNNEI. CDR3 nucleotide sequence: TGTGCCAGCAGTCAATGGGGGAATCTAGGATCTGGGGCCAACGTCCTGACTTTC. Protein product: CASSQWGNLGSGANVLTF.

The chain links TRBV7-2 to TRBJ2-3; the D gene is possibly TRBD2 (6 bases). Per germline, CDR1 SGHTA and CDR2 FQGNSA. CDR3 size: 17 residues. Trimming took off 2 bases at V and 6 bases at J, with 21 bases between the two ends. Here the CDR3 reads CASSLPLESGGIDTQYF. Here the CDR3 DNA reads TGTGCCAGCAGCTTACCCTTGGAAAGCGGCGGGATTGATACGCAGTATTTT.

This clonotype was seen more than once but under ten times. The chain links TRBV12-3 or TRBV12-4 to TRBJ2-7, with D unresolved. This CDR3 region has 14 residues. Deletions cut 4 bases from V and 0 bases from J, with 10 bases between. CDR3 sequence reads: CASSWKWSSYEQYF. The DNA of the CDR3 is TGTGCCAGCAGTTGGAAGTGGTCCTCCTACGAGCAGTACTTC.

The V call is TRBV7-2, the J call TRBJ2-5; D gene ambiguous. Looked up from germline, CDR1 is SGHTA and CDR2 is FQGNSA. The CDR3 spans 14 residues. Trimming took off 0 bases at V and 7 bases at J, with 12 bases between the two ends. The CDR3 DNA sequence: TGTGCCAGCAGCTTAGCGCTGACGGCCGGGACCCAGTACTTC. Its translation: CASSLALTAGTQYF.

This clonotype came up many times. This sequence joins TRBV20-1 and TRBJ2-1; D gene uncertain. The CDR3 sequence is 12 residues long. Germline CDR1 and CDR2: DFQATT and SNEGSKA (reference sequence). The ends were cut back, 5 bases at V and 4 bases at J, with 9 bases in the middle. The CDR3 DNA sequence: TGCAGTGCTCCGAATTGGTACAATGAGCAGTTCTTC. Protein product: CSAPNWYNEQFF.

This rearrangement joins TRBV29-1 to TRBJ2-7, with 7 bases lining up with TRBD1. The CDR3 consists of 13 residues. V shed 4 bases, J shed 5 bases, and the junction held 8 bases outside the gene matches. Per the germline V gene, CDR1 is SQVTM and CDR2 is ANQGSEA. For the CDR3, the DNA is TGCAGCGTTGTGGGGACAGCACTCCACGAGCAGTACTTC. Encoded protein: CSVVGTALHEQYF.

In DNA, the CDR3 is TGTGCCAGCAGGCGGACAGGGGAGACCCAGTACTTC. This sequence encodes CASRRTGETQYF. This chain connects TRBV7-9 to TRBJ2-5; TRBD1 matches 8 bases. The CDR3 has 12 residues. Looked up from germline, CDR1 is SEHNR and CDR2 is FQNEAQ (reference sequence). V dropped 6 bases and J dropped 5; count of bases not matched to a gene: 2.

In its sample, this clonotype was seen a few times. V is TRBV30 and J is TRBJ2-1; no clear D. The length of the CDR3 is 13 residues. Germline CDR1 GTSNPN, CDR2 SVGIG (reference sequence). V was trimmed by 2 bases and J by 4 bases, leaving 9 bases between them. CDR3 region: CAWSLGRYNEQFF. DNA of the CDR3: TGTGCCTGGAGTTTGGGTCGGTACAATGAGCAGTTCTTC.

In nucleotides, the CDR3 is TGTGCCAGCAGCCAAATCATCGGGGGACCTACCTACGAGCAGTACTTC. Translation gives CASSQIIGGPTYEQYF. The chain combines TRBV3-1 with TRBJ2-7; D possibly corresponds to TRBD2 (6 bases). Germline values: CDR1 LGHDT, CDR2 YNNKEL (reference sequence). Trimming took 2 bases from V and 2 from J, leaving 16 bases between them. The CDR3 is 16 amino acids.

This clonotype was detected a few times. The rearrangement joins TRBV10-3 to TRBJ2-1, with D perhaps matching TRBD2 (6 bases). Germline values: CDR1 ENHRY, CDR2 SYGVKD. The CDR3 length is 14 residues. V shed 4 bases and J shed 3 bases, with 10 bases lying between them. CDR3 nucleotides: TGTGCCATCAGTGGGAGGGCTTACTACAATGAGCAGTTCTTC. Amino acid sequence: CAISGRAYYNEQFF.

The sample holds many counts of this clonotype. The rearrangement links TRBV29-1 to TRBJ2-5; TRBD1 aligns across 10 bases. The CDR3 totals 13 residues. Germline V CDR1 and CDR2: SQVTM, ANQGSEA. Trimming took 7 bases from V and 5 from J; bases not matched to a gene: 7. The CDR3 DNA reads as TGCAGCGCCCGACAGGGGGCCGGTGAGACCCAGTACTTC. Translating gives CSARQGAGETQYF. Using reference TRBV29-1 and TRBJ2-5 for the parts outside the CDR3, the full variable domain is SAVISQKPSRDICQRGTSLTIQCQVDSQVTMMFWYRQQPGQSLTLIATANQGSEATYESGFVIDKFPISRPNLTFSTLTVSNMSPEDSSIYLCSARQGAGETQYFGPGTRLLVL.

The chain couples TRBV12-3 or TRBV12-4 to TRBJ2-6; D unclear. Deletions cut 1 base from V and 0 bases from J, with 7 bases between. This CDR3 is 16 amino acids long. CDR3 residues: CASSLGAYSGANVLTF. The CDR3 bases are TGTGCCAGCAGTTTAGGGGCGTACTCTGGGGCCAACGTCCTGACTTTC.

The chain carries TRBV24-1 and TRBJ2-7; no clear D. This CDR3 region has 13 residues. The ends were cut back, 5 bases at V and 4 bases at J, with 11 bases in the middle. Germline assignment: CDR1 KGHDR and CDR2 SFDVKD. The CDR3 region is CATSGPGGYEQYF. CDR3 nucleotides: TGTGCCACCAGTGGTCCCGGCGGTTACGAGCAGTACTTC.

This clonotype was observed many times. The DNA for the CDR3 is TGTGCCAGCAGTCCCCTTCGAAACTCAGGGGGCTTGAACACCGGGGAGCTGTTTTTT. Translating gives CASSPLRNSGGLNTGELFF. The chain employs TRBV12-3 or TRBV12-4 and TRBJ2-2; 8 nucleotides align to TRBD1. Trimming cost V 5 bases and J 1 base; bases outside gene matches: 15. The CDR3 has 19 amino acids.

This clonotype has at least ten counts. V is TRBV12-3 or TRBV12-4 and J is TRBJ2-1; 7 nucleotides agree with TRBD2. J gave up 5 bases and V 5 bases, and 9 bases lay outside the gene matches. The CDR3 totals 15 residues. CDR3: CASSPEGSGHNEQFF. CDR3 bases: TGTGCCAGCAGTCCCGAGGGTAGCGGGCACAATGAGCAGTTCTTC.

The sample holds many counts of this clonotype. V gene TRBV5-6 combines with J gene TRBJ2-1, with TRBD2 matching over 12 bases. Germline V gene sequence: CDR1 SGHDT, CDR2 YYEEEE. CDR3 length: 17 amino acids. V trimming: 2 bases; J trimming: 4 bases; junction bases outside the gene matches: 7. The CDR3 nucleotides are TGTGCCAGCAGCTTTACGACTAGCGGGGGCATATACAATGAGCAGTTCTTC. It codes for CASSFTTSGGIYNEQFF.

The CDR3 DNA reads TGTGCCAGCAGCTTACCTGTGTGGACAGGGGGGTACAATGAGCAGTTCTTC. It encodes CASSLPVWTGGYNEQFF. The chain combines TRBV11-2 with TRBJ2-1, with TRBD1 matching over 10 bases. The germline gives CDR1 SGHAT, CDR2 FQNNGV. Germline trimming cut 2 bases from V and 4 bases from J; bases unmatched to any gene: 8. The CDR3 is made up of 17 amino acids. The entire variable domain, with the rest obtained from reference TRBV11-2 and TRBJ2-1, is as follows: EAGVAQSPRYKIIEKRQSVAFWCNPISGHATLYWYQQILGQGPKLLIQFQNNGVVDDSQLPKDRFSAERLKGVDSTLKIQPAKLEDSAVYLCASSLPVWTGGYNEQFFGPGTRLTVL.

This clonotype showed up just a few times. The chain combines TRBV29-1 with TRBJ2-3; D not certain. The CDR3 contains 14 residues. Germline loops: CDR1 SQVTM, CDR2 ANQGSEA. V shed 4 bases and J shed 2 bases, with 13 bases lying between them. The chain's CDR3 is CSVVRPLHTDTQYF. The CDR3 DNA follows: TGCAGCGTTGTCAGGCCTTTACACACAGATACGCAGTATTTT.

There are a few counts of this clonotype. This chain joins TRBV20-1 and TRBJ1-5; 8 bases align to TRBD1. V lost 3 bases to trimming and J lost 5 bases; unmatched junction nucleotides: 9. The V gene's germline CDR1 is DFQATT and CDR2 SNEGSKA (reference sequence). CDR3 size: 15 residues. CDR3 residues: CSASAFQGADQPQHF. The CDR3 nucleotides read TGCAGTGCTAGCGCTTTTCAGGGGGCGGATCAGCCCCAGCATTTT.

In its sample, this clonotype was seen many times. This chain connects TRBV29-1 to TRBJ2-7; TRBD2 matches 7 bases. Germline trimming cut 7 bases from V and 0 bases from J; bases unmatched to any gene: 9. In germline, CDR1 is SQVTM, CDR2 ANQGSEA. This CDR3 comprises 14 residues. The CDR3 nucleotides are TGCAGCGGGGTCGCTAGCGGAGACTCCTACGAGCAGTACTTC. Residues: CSGVASGDSYEQYF.

This clonotype was picked up many times. The chain combines TRBV12-5 with TRBJ2-1; D is possibly TRBD2 (6 bases). Trimming left V 0 bases short and J 3 bases short, with 9 bases between. The CDR3 has 15 amino acids. Looked up from germline, CDR1 is LGHNT and CDR2 is FRNRAP. The CDR3 protein is CASGLVRGNYNEQFF. DNA of the CDR3: TGTGCTAGTGGTTTGGTACGGGGGAACTACAATGAGCAGTTCTTC.

The V and J genes are TRBV18 and TRBJ2-5; 12 bases align to TRBD1. V was pared by 2 bases and J by 4 bases, with 5 bases of the junction left unmatched. This CDR3 spans 16 amino acids. Germline V gene data show CDR1 as KGHSH and CDR2 as LQKENI. In nucleotides, the CDR3 is TGTGCCAGCTCACCAGGGACAGGGGGCGCCGGAGAGACCCAGTACTTC. Residues: CASSPGTGGAGETQYF. Complete variable domain (other parts from reference TRBV18 and TRBJ2-5): NAGVMQNPRHLVRRRGQEARLRCSPMKGHSHVYWYRQLPEEGLKFMVYLQKENIIDESGMPKERFSAEFPKEGPSILRIQQVVRGDSAAYFCASSPGTGGAGETQYFGPGTRLLVL.

The V gene is TRBV2, the J gene TRBJ2-1, with 13 bases matching TRBD2. Germline CDR1 and CDR2: SNHLY and FYNNEI. Unmatched junction bases numbered 15, after V lost 6 bases and J lost 4 bases. The length of the CDR3 is 19 residues. The CDR3 nucleotides are TGTGCCAGCAGAGAGACTATGGGACTAGCGGGAACGGGTTACAATGAGCAGTTCTTC. It codes for CASRETMGLAGTGYNEQFF.

The rearrangement uses TRBV27 and TRBJ1-4; a possible D gene is TRBD1 (6 bases). The germline V gene has CDR1 MNHEY and CDR2 SMNVEV (reference sequence). Trimming took 3 bases from V and 4 from J, leaving 6 bases between them. This CDR3 has 13 amino acids. Written as DNA, the CDR3 is TGTGCCAGCAGTTTCAGGGGTAATGAAAAACTGTTTTTT. Residues: CASSFRGNEKLFF.

The sample holds many counts of this clonotype. The gene calls are TRBV24-1 and TRBJ2-7, with D tentatively TRBD1 or TRBD2 (6 bases each). Germline V gene data show CDR1 as KGHDR and CDR2 as SFDVKD. The CDR3 has 17 amino acids. The ends were cut back, 0 bases at V and 3 bases at J, with 17 bases in the middle. This chain's CDR3 is CATSDLGTGKGVYEQYF. The CDR3 DNA sequence: TGTGCCACCAGTGATTTGGGGACTGGGAAGGGGGTCTACGAGCAGTACTTC.

The gene calls are TRBV6-5 and TRBJ2-7; D perhaps matches TRBD1 (6 bases). With 6 bases removed from V and 1 base from J, the gap between germline ends came to 10 bases. The CDR3 extends over 13 amino acids. Germline assignment: CDR1 MNHEY and CDR2 SVGAGI. Here the CDR3 reads CASRQTGSYEQYF. The CDR3 DNA follows: TGTGCCAGCAGACAGACAGGTTCCTACGAGCAGTACTTC.

V is TRBV24-1 and J is TRBJ1-2, with a tentative D call TRBD1 (5 bases). Germline V lookup: CDR1 KGHDR, CDR2 SFDVKD. Trimming pared 5 bases from V and 2 bases from J, leaving 11 bases between. This CDR3 is 14 amino acids long. The CDR3 DNA follows: TGTGCCACCAGTGGGGGCTGGGGGAACTATGGCTACACCTTC. Protein sequence: CATSGGWGNYGYTF.

The chain combines TRBV5-1 with TRBJ2-7; possibly TRBD1 for D (6 bases). V lost 0 bases, J lost 0 bases, and 10 bases lay in between. The germline V gene encodes CDR1 SGHRS and CDR2 YFSETQ. CDR3 length: 15 amino acids. As DNA, the CDR3 is TGCGCCAGCAGCTTGGAGCAGGGGAGCTCCTACGAGCAGTACTTC. Translating gives CASSLEQGSSYEQYF.